Listed below are T cell receptor beta chains from one sample, sequenced in a study of T cell clonotyping in hematopoietic cell transplantation. Sequenced by immunoSEQ multiplex PCR; TCRdb stores in-frame clones only, minus some. The repertoire includes over 25,000 clones, under 97% of them detected once, and 1.3% to 1.5% sits in the top ten. The sample consisted of peripheral blood mononuclear cells. The receptors originated from a middle-aged man in good health. Some clones in this sample may be carry-over from other donors' samples. The CDR3 runs from the conserved cysteine through the conserved F or W. The D gene is left open where the match is weak.

V gene,J gene,D gene,CDR3 protein,CDR3 DNA
TRBV7-2,TRBJ1-1,NA,CASSLVAGESEAFF,TGTGCCAGCAGCTTAGTGGCAGGGGAGTCTGAAGCTTTCTTT
TRBV5-1,TRBJ2-2,TRBD2,CASSLVLAGETGELFF,TGCGCCAGCAGCTTAGTCCTAGCGGGGGAGACCGGGGAGCTGTTTTTT
TRBV30,TRBJ2-3,NA,CAWRSGPSTDTQYF,TGTGCCTGGAGGAGCGGGCCTAGCACAGATACGCAGTATTTT
TRBV6-1,TRBJ1-2,TRBD1,CASSGRGLPNSNYGYTF,TGTGCCAGCAGTGGTAGGGGGCTACCTAACTCTAACTATGGCTACACCTTC
TRBV5-1,TRBJ1-1,NA,CASSPREGTEAFF,TGCGCCAGCAGCCCCAGGGAGGGGACTGAAGCTTTCTTT
TRBV6-1,TRBJ2-3,TRBD2,CASSGSSGGDTDTQYF,TGTGCCAGCAGTGGGTCTAGCGGGGGAGACACAGATACGCAGTATTTT
TRBV11-3,TRBJ1-1,NA,CASSLDGRGGNTEAFF,TGTGCCAGCAGCTTAGATGGTAGGGGCGGGAACACTGAAGCTTTCTTT
TRBV7-6,TRBJ2-5,NA,CASSPHQETQYF,TGTGCCAGCAGCCCACACCAAGAGACCCAGTACTTC
TRBV6-5,TRBJ2-7,NA,CASSLKNRAHYEQYF,TGTGCCAGCAGTCTGAAAAACAGGGCTCACTACGAGCAGTACTTC
TRBV11-1,TRBJ2-2,NA,CASSLAGWGSTGELFF,TGTGCCAGCAGCTTAGCAGGGTGGGGTAGCACCGGGGAGCTGTTTTTT